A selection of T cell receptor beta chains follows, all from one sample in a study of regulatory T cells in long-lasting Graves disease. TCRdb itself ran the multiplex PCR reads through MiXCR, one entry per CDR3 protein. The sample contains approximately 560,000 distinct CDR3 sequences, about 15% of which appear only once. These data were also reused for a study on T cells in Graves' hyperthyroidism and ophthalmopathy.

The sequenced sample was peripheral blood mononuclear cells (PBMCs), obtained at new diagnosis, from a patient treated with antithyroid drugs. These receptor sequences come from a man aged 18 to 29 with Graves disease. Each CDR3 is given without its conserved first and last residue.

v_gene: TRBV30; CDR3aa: AWSVDRQETQY
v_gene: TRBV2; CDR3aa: ASSAVPGDTGEQY
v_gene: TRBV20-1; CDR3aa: SATGGDYGYT
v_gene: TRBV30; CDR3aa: AWSVGTEAF
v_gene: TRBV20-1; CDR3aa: SAKTPGTAFTDTQY
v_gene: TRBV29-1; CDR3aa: SGRAGPTNTGELF
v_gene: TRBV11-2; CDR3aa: ATTPGTGVGYT
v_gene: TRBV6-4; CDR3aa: ASSVTALYGGEAF
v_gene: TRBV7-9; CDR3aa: ANSSSRPPSYNEQF
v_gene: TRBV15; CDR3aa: ATSSGPGRETGELF
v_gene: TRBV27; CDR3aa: ASTFTGTGDRKETQY
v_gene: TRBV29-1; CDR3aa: SVGQTGGYGYT
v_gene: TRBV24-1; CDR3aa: ATSPGSSYNEQF
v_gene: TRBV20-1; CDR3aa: RGTVGHTDTQY
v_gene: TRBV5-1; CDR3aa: ASSFGRTLSGANVLT
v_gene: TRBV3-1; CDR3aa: ASSQDYDSYTEAF
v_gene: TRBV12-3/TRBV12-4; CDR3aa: ASSSPGSYGYT
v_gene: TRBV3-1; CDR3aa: ASSQGWAGGTEAF
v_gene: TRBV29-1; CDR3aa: SVERLAENNEQF
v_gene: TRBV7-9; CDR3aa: ASRPLIYEQY
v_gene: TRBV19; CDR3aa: ASTAGASYEQY
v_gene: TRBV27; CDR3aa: ASSLYRGNNQPQH
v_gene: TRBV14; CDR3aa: ASSQEAAGGEQY
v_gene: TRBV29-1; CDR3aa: SALTSGSANEQF
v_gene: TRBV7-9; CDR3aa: ASSLEQGPDEGGYT
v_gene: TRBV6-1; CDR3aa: ASSESRGRPYGYT
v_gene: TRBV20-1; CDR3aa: SAERGGGNSNQPQH
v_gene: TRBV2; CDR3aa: ASRQGLAF
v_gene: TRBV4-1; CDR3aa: ASSQGGEANLH